Below, 27 T cell receptor beta chains from the same sample are listed, as sequenced in a study of human T cells and chemical hapten exposure. TCRdb analysed the RACE reads with MiXCR anew, one entry per CDR3 protein. The repertoire holds 44,000 or so distinct CDR3 sequences, with about 4% as singletons. The time point: healthy volunteer bleed at 6 weeks. Total RNA was isolated from unfractionated whole blood. The sequencing input was whole blood. These receptors were obtained from a human donor in good health. Some clones in this sample may be carry-over from other donors' samples.

At least ten counts were recorded for this clonotype. This chain joins TRBV4-1 and TRBJ2-5; unclear D gene. The V gene's germline CDR1 is MGHRA and CDR2 YSYEKL. V lost 4 bases to trimming and J lost 4 bases, with 7 bases between them. The CDR3 runs to 12 residues. The CDR3 protein is CASSPNGETQYF. Here the CDR3 DNA reads TGCGCCAGCAGCCCGAACGGAGAGACCCAGTACTTC.

The table lists this clonotype with many counts. This chain links TRBV25-1 with TRBJ2-1; 10 nucleotides match TRBD2. Losses at the gene ends were 1 base for V and 6 bases for J; bases not matched to a gene: 3. The CDR3 runs to 15 residues. In germline, CDR1 is MGHDK, CDR2 SYGVNS. The DNA for the CDR3 is TGTGCCAGCAGTGAATTTCTAGCGGGAGTCAATGAGCAGTTCTTC. Protein: CASSEFLAGVNEQFF.

V and J are TRBV3-1 and TRBJ2-1; 14 positions match TRBD2. Germline values: CDR1 LGHDT, CDR2 YNNKEL (reference sequence). The CDR3 extends over 17 amino acids. The V gene end was trimmed by 0 bases and the J gene end by 6 bases; junction bases not matched to a gene: 4. DNA for the CDR3: TGTGCCAGCAGCCAAGAAAAGGGACTAGCGGGAGTCAATGAGCAGTTCTTC. Translated: CASSQEKGLAGVNEQFF.

This clonotype was seen ten or more times. The chain has TRBV27 and TRBJ2-2, with 9 nucleotides matching TRBD2. CDR1 MNHEY and CDR2 SMNVEV come from the germline V gene (reference sequence). With 6 bases clipped from V and 2 bases from J, the junction kept 10 bases outside the gene matches. This CDR3 has 17 residues. For the CDR3, the DNA is TGTGCCAGCAGCCATCTTAGGACTAGCGTTAACACCGGGGAGCTGTTTTTT. Translating gives CASSHLRTSVNTGELFF.

This clonotype is medium-sized. The rearrangement links TRBV29-1 to TRBJ2-7; D call uncertain. V was clipped by 6 bases and J by 5 bases, with 14 bases between them. The germline V gene has CDR1 SQVTM and CDR2 ANQGSEA. CDR3 size: 12 residues. CDR3 bases: TGCAGCGTCCTCCCGGCCCGCGACGAGCAGTACTTC. Amino acids: CSVLPARDEQYF.

This clonotype was counted between two and nine times. This chain uses TRBV4-1 with TRBJ2-5; D gene uncertain. Trimming stripped 1 base from V and 1 base from J, with 16 bases between. Germline V gene sequence: CDR1 MGHRA, CDR2 YSYEKL. The CDR3 consists of 17 residues. This chain's CDR3 is CASSQVERLIPQETQYF. As DNA, the CDR3 is TGCGCCAGCAGCCAAGTGGAACGACTGATACCCCAAGAGACCCAGTACTTC.

Only a few counts were recorded for this clonotype. V usage is TRBV12-3 or TRBV12-4 and J usage is TRBJ1-5, with D unclear. The V end was cut by 3 bases, the J end by 5 bases, with 8 bases between. The CDR3 spans 13 residues. This CDR3 reads CASSFREDQPQHF. DNA for the CDR3: TGTGCCAGCAGTTTTAGGGAGGATCAGCCCCAGCATTTT.

This clonotype was counted many times. The V gene is TRBV7-9, the J gene TRBJ2-2, with 8 bases identical to TRBD2. The CDR3 contains 15 residues. Trimming removed 5 bases from V and 5 bases from J; junction bases left unmatched: 7. Germline V CDR1 and CDR2: SEHNR, FQNEAQ (reference sequence). CDR3 in DNA: TGTGCCAGCAGCCCCACTAGCGGACCAACCGGGGAGCTGTTTTTT. This codes for CASSPTSGPTGELFF.

In this sample, this clonotype turned up many times. This chain joins TRBV29-1 and TRBJ2-1; TRBD2 aligns across 8 bases. The CDR3 covers 12 residues. The germline gives CDR1 SQVTM, CDR2 ANQGSEA. J gave up 6 bases and V 6 bases, and 4 bases lay outside the gene matches. The CDR3 here is CSVGTSANEQFF. The CDR3 region has the DNA TGCAGCGTCGGGACTAGTGCCAATGAGCAGTTCTTC.

There are many counts of this clonotype. This CDR3 reads CASSVGTAFDSPLHF. DNA of the CDR3: TGTGCCAGCAGCGTAGGGACAGCGTTCGATTCACCCCTCCACTTT. The V call is TRBV9, the J call TRBJ1-6; D is possibly TRBD1 (6 bases). From germline, CDR1 is SGDLS and CDR2 YYNGEE. CDR3 length: 15 amino acids. The ends were cut back, 0 bases at V and 8 bases at J, with 12 bases in the middle.

Many counts were recorded for this clonotype. The chain is built from TRBV7-2 and TRBJ2-3; 14 bases are a match to TRBD2. There are 18 residues in the CDR3. V was clipped by 4 bases and J by 4 bases; unmatched bases: 10. The germline V gene has CDR1 SGHTA and CDR2 FQGNSA. The CDR3 nucleotides are TGTGCCAGCAGCTCGTCCAGACTAGCGGGAGGGAATTCAGATACGCAGTATTTT. This sequence encodes CASSSSRLAGGNSDTQYF.

This clonotype was seen many times. The gene calls are TRBV27 and TRBJ2-2; 13 bases match TRBD2. The CDR3 runs 17 residues. V was clipped by 1 base and J by 7 bases; unmatched bases: 6. Germline V gives CDR1 MNHEY, CDR2 SMNVEV (reference sequence). CDR3 nucleotides: TGTGCCAGCAGTTTATTCGGACTAGCGGGAGAGGACGGGGAGCTGTTTTTT. Its translation is CASSLFGLAGEDGELFF.

V is TRBV6-5 and J is TRBJ2-2; the D gene is possibly TRBD1 (6 bases). Germline V gene data show CDR1 as MNHEY and CDR2 as SVGAGI. The germline V and J ends were trimmed by 2 bases and 5 bases, with 6 bases remaining between them. CDR3 length: 13 amino acids. This chain's CDR3 is CASSYRGTGELFF. In DNA, the CDR3 is TGTGCCAGCAGTTACAGGGGGACCGGGGAGCTGTTTTTT.

This clonotype was detected ten times or more. The chain employs TRBV18 and TRBJ1-6; D is unresolved. Germline V gives CDR1 KGHSH, CDR2 LQKENI. Deletions cut 6 bases from V and 10 bases from J, with 7 bases between. The CDR3 covers 11 residues. The CDR3 protein is CASSSGSPLHF. CDR3 in DNA: TGTGCCAGCTCCAGCGGGTCACCCCTCCACTTT.

This clonotype was recorded at least ten times. This sequence joins TRBV7-8 and TRBJ2-1; D ambiguous. V was trimmed by 5 bases and J by 5 bases, leaving 7 bases between them. Germline CDR1 SGHVS, CDR2 FQNEAQ. The CDR3 length is 12 residues. CDR3 sequence reads: CASSRLDNEQFF. The CDR3 nucleotides read TGTGCCAGCAGCCGACTGGACAATGAGCAGTTCTTC.

This clonotype was detected ten times or more. CDR3 residues: CASSFRGAGLNTEAFF. CDR3 bases: TGCGCCAGCAGCTTTCGGGGGGCCGGGCTGAACACTGAAGCTTTCTTT. V usage is TRBV5-1 and J usage is TRBJ1-1; TRBD1 is a possible D gene (6 bases). The CDR3 sequence is 16 residues long. CDR1 is SGHRS, CDR2 YFSETQ, per germline. The V and J ends lost 2 bases and 0 bases respectively, with 14 bases between them.

This chain links TRBV21-1 with TRBJ2-5; the DNA was not compared with TRBD1, the D call given in the table. TRBV21-1 is a listed pseudogene. This CDR3 contains 17 residues. As DNA, the CDR3 is TGTGCCAGCAGCACCCGACAGGGGGCGCTTGTCCAAGAGACCCAGTACTTC. Translation gives CASSTRQGALVQETQYF.

Ten or more counts support this clonotype. CDR3 DNA: TGCAGCGTTGAAGGATCAGGGGCTGAAGCTTTCTTT. It encodes CSVEGSGAEAFF. The chain carries TRBV29-1 and TRBJ1-1, with a possible D match to TRBD1 (6 bases). The CDR3 has 12 residues. Trimming took 1 base from V and 6 from J, leaving 9 bases between them. Germline-derived CDR1 and CDR2 are SQVTM and ANQGSEA.

Only a few counts were recorded for this clonotype. V gene TRBV2 combines with J gene TRBJ2-3; the D is unclear. CDR1 and CDR2 from the germline V gene are SNHLY and FYNNEI. This CDR3 comprises 14 residues. V shed 6 bases and J shed 2 bases, with 12 bases lying between them. The CDR3 is CASRSKRNTDTQYF. The CDR3 nucleotides read TGTGCCAGCAGGAGCAAGAGGAACACAGATACGCAGTATTTT.

This clonotype showed up just a few times. The chain links TRBV10-1 to TRBJ1-1; a weak D match, TRBD1 (6 bases). This CDR3 contains 12 residues. Trimming removed 9 bases at V and 1 base at J, with 9 bases between. The V gene's germline CDR1 is WNHNN and CDR2 SYGVQD (reference sequence). The CDR3 reads CARRGQNTEAFF. DNA of the CDR3: TGCGCCAGGAGGGGACAGAACACTGAAGCTTTCTTT.

This clonotype was counted ten times or more. The gene calls are TRBV7-8 and TRBJ2-7; unclear D gene. The germline gives CDR1 SGHVS, CDR2 FQNEAQ. This CDR3 contains 12 residues. Trimming removed 4 bases at V and 6 bases at J, with 10 bases between. The CDR3 reads CASSSQLFEQYF. CDR3 DNA sequence: TGTGCCAGCAGCTCCCAACTATTCGAGCAGTACTTC.

This clonotype was recorded at least ten times. The chain employs TRBV12-3 or TRBV12-4 and TRBJ2-1, with 10 bases fitting TRBD2. V lost 5 bases, J lost 7 bases, and 8 bases stayed unmatched. This CDR3 has 15 residues. The CDR3 sequence: CASSPGLAEGNEQFF. The DNA of the CDR3 is TGTGCCAGCAGTCCTGGACTAGCGGAGGGGAATGAGCAGTTCTTC.

This clonotype was seen a handful of times. The V and J genes are TRBV7-2 and TRBJ2-1, with 10 bases identical to TRBD2. V trimming: 5 bases; J trimming: 9 bases; junction bases outside the gene matches: 7. Germline V gives CDR1 SGHTA, CDR2 FQGNSA. The CDR3 spans 14 residues. The CDR3 is CASSPSSGRVEQFF. CDR3 DNA: TGTGCCAGCAGCCCGTCGAGCGGGAGGGTTGAGCAGTTCTTC.

The chain recombines TRBV28 with TRBJ2-7; the D gene is possibly TRBD2 (6 bases). Per germline, CDR1 MDHEN and CDR2 SYDVKM. CDR3 length: 14 residues. V lost 5 bases and J lost 3, with 14 bases in between. The DNA of the CDR3 is TGTGCCAGCAGTGATCGACTAGGGAACTACGAGCAGTACTTC. Translating it yields CASSDRLGNYEQYF.

In this sample, this clonotype turned up many times. The J gene is TRBJ2-1, the V gene TRBV7-2, with D possibly being TRBD2 (6 bases). The germline gives CDR1 SGHTA, CDR2 FQGNSA. The V end lost 2 bases, the J end lost 9 bases, and 20 bases lay between the germline ends. This CDR3 region has 16 residues. The DNA of the CDR3 is TGTGCCAGCAGCTTAATCCCGGCGGGATTCATGGGTGAGCAGTTCTTC. Residues: CASSLIPAGFMGEQFF.

This clonotype was detected many times. This chain uses TRBV3-1 with TRBJ2-7, with a weak D call TRBD2 (5 bases). Germline CDR1 is LGHDT and CDR2 is YNNKEL (reference sequence). Trimming cost V 2 bases and J 6 bases, with 8 bases left between them. The CDR3 covers 12 residues. The CDR3 sequence: CASSQPEGEQYF. For the CDR3, the DNA is TGTGCCAGCAGCCAACCCGAGGGCGAGCAGTACTTC.

The J gene is TRBJ1-2, the V gene TRBV7-3, with D unresolved. Germline V lookup: CDR1 SGHTA, CDR2 FQGTGA. The CDR3 extends over 12 amino acids. Trimming removed 5 bases from V and 8 bases from J, with 12 bases in between. CDR3 residues: CASSDGPRGYTF. The CDR3 DNA is TGTGCCAGCAGCGACGGCCCGCGGGGCTACACCTTC.